This T cell receptor (beta chain) was sequenced for a study of CD8+ T cells in alopecia areata listed by TCRdb under 2018. At the level of the whole study: The study used high-throughput TCRbeta sequencing to examine T cell clonal expansion in alopecia areata, in both the C3H/HeJ mouse model and human patients. RNA was extracted with the PAXgene miRNA kit for fixed scalp, the miRNeasy kit for PBMCs, and the RNeasy kit for mouse skin. TCRbeta CDR3 regions were amplified by immunoSEQ multiplex PCR with 35 Vbeta forward and 13 Jbeta reverse primers. Clonality in the scalp was compared among normal scalp (n=4), patchy alopecia areata scalp (n=8), and alopecia totalis/universalis scalp (n=8). Scalp tissue and sorted CD4+ and CD8+ peripheral blood T cells from patchy and totalis/universalis alopecia areata patients and from healthy controls were covered by human TCRbeta sequencing.

V is trimmed back by 0 bases and J by 4 bases, and the junction contains 2 bases that no gene match accounts for. From the cysteine up to the phenylalanine, the CDR3 has a length of 14 residues. The only DNA kept is the CDR3, 42 bases in frame from the first base. From a lookup of the germline V gene (reference sequence), CDR1 and CDR2 are PRHDT and FYEKMQ. After PBMCs were isolated by density centrifugation and stained for CD3, CD4 and CD8, a FACSAria was used to sort CD4+ and CD8+ T cells. Scalp biopsies and blood samples were provided by unaffected controls. On this clone itself: The target of this receptor is not known. Base qualities are not recorded, but no much larger clone differs from it by a single base. This CDR3 is also generated by other DNA sequences in the sample.

Study-wide findings and limitations: Unlike mouse skin, which is dominated by gammadelta T cells, normal human skin has resident alphabeta T cells that are also sequenced, and this complicates analysis of the scalp TCR repertoire. Higher clonality and more expanded CD8+ clones were observed in lesional scalp than in normal scalp, particularly in alopecia totalis/universalis, a finding suggestive of antigenic drive. Shared TCR sequences between patients were less evident than in mice, which may be partly attributable to HLA diversity in the patient population.

Library preparation was by the immunoSEQ multiplex PCR assay. RNA was extracted from all samples and reverse transcribed into cDNA as template for TCR sequencing. SuperScript III was used for first-strand cDNA synthesis, primed with a 2:1 mix of oligo-dT and random hexamers. A synthetic immune receptor repertoire was used to assess amplification bias, and residual bias was removed computationally. For the original study's pipeline: Raw reads were preprocessed for error removal, and CDR3 was defined according to IMGT conventions as running from the conserved cysteine to phenylalanine. To get clonality, Shannon entropy was normalized by log2 of the number of productive unique TCRs and the result was subtracted from 1. Scalp TCRbeta sequences were cross-referenced with sorted blood CD4 and CD8 repertoires so that the CD4 or CD8 identity of scalp clones could be inferred. TCRdb mirrors the immuneACCESS table, restricted to in-frame sequences. Some clones are absent from its copies; in checked studies, under half trace to an unresolved V gene, and the reason for the others is unknown. The V and J calls and clone size come from that table; D and trimming were worked out from the DNA. In all, the sample holds 100,000 to 120,000 clones, and 59% of those were seen once. Of the sample, approximately 22% falls within the top ten clones.

The chain is assembled from TRBV13 and TRBJ2-7; 8 nucleotides in the junction match TRBD1. The sequenced sample consisted of CD8+ T cells sorted from blood. This TCR derives from a human donor in good health. The CDR3 reads as follows: CASSLGTGAYEQYF. The sequence in DNA is TGTGCCAGCAGCTTAGGGACAGGGGCATACGAGCAGTACTTC.